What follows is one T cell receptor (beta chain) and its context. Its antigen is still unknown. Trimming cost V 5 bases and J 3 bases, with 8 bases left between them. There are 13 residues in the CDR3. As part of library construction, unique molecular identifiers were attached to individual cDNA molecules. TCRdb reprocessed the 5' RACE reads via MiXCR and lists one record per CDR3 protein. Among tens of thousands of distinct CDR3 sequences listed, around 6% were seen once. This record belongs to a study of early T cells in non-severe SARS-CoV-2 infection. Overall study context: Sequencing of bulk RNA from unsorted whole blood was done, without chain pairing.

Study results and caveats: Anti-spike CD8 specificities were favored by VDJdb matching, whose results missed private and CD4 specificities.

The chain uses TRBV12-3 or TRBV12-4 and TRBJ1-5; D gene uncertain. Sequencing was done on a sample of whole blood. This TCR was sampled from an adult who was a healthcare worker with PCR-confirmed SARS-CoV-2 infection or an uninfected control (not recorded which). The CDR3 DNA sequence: TGTGCCAGCAGTAAAGCGTACAATCAGCCCCAGCATTTT. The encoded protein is CASSKAYNQPQHF.